Sequencing of this T cell receptor (beta chain) was carried out in a study of regulatory T cells in long-lasting Graves disease. The sample's time point: newly diagnosed GD, antithyroid drugs for less than 3 months. After RNA was extracted from PBMCs, the TCR library was made from it. The CDR3 extends over 15 amino acids. J was trimmed by 8 bases and V by 1 base; bases with no gene match: 8. Germline lookup yields CDR1 SEHNR and CDR2 FQNEAQ (reference sequence). Arm-PCR of CDR3 regions and iRepertoire HTBI primers were the basis on which TCR beta libraries were built. A single record per CDR3 protein comes from TCRdb applying MiXCR to the multiplex PCR reads. The table has 400,000 to 550,000 distinct CDR3 sequences, around 15% seen once. In its sample, this clonotype was seen many times. This same sample was also part of a study on T cells in Graves' hyperthyroidism and ophthalmopathy.

This material consisted of peripheral blood mononuclear cells (PBMCs), taken at new diagnosis, from a patient treated with antithyroid drugs. This TCR came from a woman aged 25 to 45 with Graves disease. The rearrangement joins TRBV7-9 to TRBJ2-1; 7 bases are shared with TRBD2. The DNA for the CDR3 is TGTGCCAGCAGCTTAGGTTTTGGACTAGTCGATGAGCAGTTCTTC. Encoded protein: CASSLGFGLVDEQFF.